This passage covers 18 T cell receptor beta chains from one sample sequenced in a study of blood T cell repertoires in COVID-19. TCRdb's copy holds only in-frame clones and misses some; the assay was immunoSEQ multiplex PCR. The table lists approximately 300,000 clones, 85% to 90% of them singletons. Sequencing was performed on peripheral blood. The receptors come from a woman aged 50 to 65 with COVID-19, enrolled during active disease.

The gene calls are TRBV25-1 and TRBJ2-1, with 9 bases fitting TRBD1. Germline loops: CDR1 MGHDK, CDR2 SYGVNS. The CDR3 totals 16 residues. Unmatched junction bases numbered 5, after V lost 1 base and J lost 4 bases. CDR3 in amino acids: CASSELGQGNYNEQFF. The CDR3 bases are TGTGCCAGCAGTGAATTAGGACAGGGGAATTACAATGAGCAGTTCTTC.

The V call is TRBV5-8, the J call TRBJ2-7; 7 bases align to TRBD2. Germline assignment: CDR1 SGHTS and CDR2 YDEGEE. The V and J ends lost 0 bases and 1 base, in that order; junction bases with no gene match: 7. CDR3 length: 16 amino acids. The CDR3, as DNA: TGTGCCAGCAGCTTGGTCCGGGCTAGCGGATCCTACGAGCAGTACTTC. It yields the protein CASSLVRASGSYEQYF. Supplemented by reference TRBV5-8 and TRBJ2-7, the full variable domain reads EAGVTQSPTHLIKTRGQQATLRCSPISGHTSVYWYQQALGLGLQFLLWYDEGEERNRGNFPPRFSGRQFPNYSSELNVNALELEDSALYLCASSLVRASGSYEQYFGPGTRLTVT.

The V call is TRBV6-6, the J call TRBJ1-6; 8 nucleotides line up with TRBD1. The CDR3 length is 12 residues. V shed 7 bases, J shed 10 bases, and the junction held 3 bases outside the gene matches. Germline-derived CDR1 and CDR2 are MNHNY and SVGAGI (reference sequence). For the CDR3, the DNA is TGTGCCAGCAACTCAGGGGGCTCACCCCTCCACTTT. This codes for CASNSGGSPLHF.

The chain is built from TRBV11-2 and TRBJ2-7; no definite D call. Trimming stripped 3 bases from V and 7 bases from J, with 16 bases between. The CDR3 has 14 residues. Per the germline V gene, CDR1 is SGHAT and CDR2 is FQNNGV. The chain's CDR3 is CASSLSSPQVEQYF. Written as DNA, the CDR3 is TGTGCCAGCAGCTTGTCCAGTCCCCAGGTGGAGCAGTACTTC.

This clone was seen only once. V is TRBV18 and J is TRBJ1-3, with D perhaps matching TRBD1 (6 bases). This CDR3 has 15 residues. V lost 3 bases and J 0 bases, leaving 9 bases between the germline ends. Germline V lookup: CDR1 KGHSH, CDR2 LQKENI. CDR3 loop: CASSPGQRSGNTIYF. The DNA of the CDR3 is TGTGCCAGCTCACCCGGACAGCGCTCTGGAAACACCATATATTTT.

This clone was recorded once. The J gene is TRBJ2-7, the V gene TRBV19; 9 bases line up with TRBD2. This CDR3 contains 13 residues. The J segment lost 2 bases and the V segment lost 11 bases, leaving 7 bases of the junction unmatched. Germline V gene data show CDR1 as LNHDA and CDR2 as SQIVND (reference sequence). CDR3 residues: CASSGVRAYEQYF. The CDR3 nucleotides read TGTGCCTCTAGCGGGGTGCGGGCCTACGAGCAGTACTTC.

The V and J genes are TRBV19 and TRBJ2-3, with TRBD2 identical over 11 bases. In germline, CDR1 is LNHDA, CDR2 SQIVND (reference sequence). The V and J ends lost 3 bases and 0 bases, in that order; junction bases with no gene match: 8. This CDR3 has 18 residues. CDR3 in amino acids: CASSMGLAGGLSTDTQYF. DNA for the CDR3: TGTGCCAGTAGTATGGGTCTAGCGGGAGGTCTTAGCACAGATACGCAGTATTTT.

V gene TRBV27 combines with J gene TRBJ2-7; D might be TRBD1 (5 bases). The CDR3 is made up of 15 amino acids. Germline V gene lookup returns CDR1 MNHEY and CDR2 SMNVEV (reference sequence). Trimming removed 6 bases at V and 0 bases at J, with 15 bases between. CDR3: CASRQTEKSSYEQYF. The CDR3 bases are TGTGCCAGCAGGCAGACAGAAAAGAGCTCCTACGAGCAGTACTTC.

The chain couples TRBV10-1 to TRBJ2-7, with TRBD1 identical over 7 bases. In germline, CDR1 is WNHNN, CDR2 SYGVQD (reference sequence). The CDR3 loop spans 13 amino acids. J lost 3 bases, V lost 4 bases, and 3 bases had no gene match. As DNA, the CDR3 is TGCGCCAGCAGTGGAGGGGGCGGCTACGAGCAGTACTTC. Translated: CASSGGGGYEQYF.

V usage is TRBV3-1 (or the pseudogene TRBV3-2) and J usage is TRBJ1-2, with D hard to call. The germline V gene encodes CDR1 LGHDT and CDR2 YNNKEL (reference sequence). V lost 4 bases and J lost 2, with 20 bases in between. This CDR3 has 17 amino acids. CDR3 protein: CASSPSQSSSINYGYTF. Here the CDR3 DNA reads TGTGCCAGCAGCCCGTCCCAGTCCAGTTCGATAAACTATGGCTACACCTTC.

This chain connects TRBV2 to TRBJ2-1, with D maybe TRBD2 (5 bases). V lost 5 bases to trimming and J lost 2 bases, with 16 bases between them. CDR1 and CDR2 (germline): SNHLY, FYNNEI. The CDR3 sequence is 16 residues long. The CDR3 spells CASSQFPDSPYNEQFF. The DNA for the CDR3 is TGTGCCAGCAGTCAATTTCCGGACTCCCCCTACAATGAGCAGTTCTTC.

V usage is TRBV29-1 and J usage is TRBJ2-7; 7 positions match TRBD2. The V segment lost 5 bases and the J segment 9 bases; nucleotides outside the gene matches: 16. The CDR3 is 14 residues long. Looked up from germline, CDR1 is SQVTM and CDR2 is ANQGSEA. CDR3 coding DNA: TGCAGCGTTCACGATACTAGCGACTCAGACCCGCAGTACTTC. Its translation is CSVHDTSDSDPQYF.

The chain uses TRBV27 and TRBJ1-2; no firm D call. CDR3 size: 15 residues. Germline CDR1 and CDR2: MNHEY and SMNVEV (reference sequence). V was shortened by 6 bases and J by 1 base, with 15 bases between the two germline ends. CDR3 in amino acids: CASRISTSLNYGYTF. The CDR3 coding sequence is TGTGCCAGCAGGATCTCGACAAGCCTTAACTATGGCTACACCTTC.

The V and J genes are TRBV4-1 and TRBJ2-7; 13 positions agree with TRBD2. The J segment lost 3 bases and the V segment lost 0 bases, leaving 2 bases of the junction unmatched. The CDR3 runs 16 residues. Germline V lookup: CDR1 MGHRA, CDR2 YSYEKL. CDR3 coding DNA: TGCGCCAGCAGCCAAGAATGGACTAGCGGGAGCTACGAGCAGTACTTC. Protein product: CASSQEWTSGSYEQYF.

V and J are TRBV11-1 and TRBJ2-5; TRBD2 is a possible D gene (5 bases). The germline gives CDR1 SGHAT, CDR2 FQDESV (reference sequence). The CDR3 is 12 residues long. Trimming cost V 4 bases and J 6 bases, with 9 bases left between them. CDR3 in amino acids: CASSSRRKTQYF. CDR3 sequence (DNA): TGTGCCAGCAGCTCACGGAGGAAGACCCAGTACTTC.

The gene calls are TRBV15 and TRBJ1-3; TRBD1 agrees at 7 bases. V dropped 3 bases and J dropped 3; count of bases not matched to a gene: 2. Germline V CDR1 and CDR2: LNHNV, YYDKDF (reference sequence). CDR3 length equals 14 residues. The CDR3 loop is CATSRTGSGNTIYF. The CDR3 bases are TGTGCCACCAGCAGGACAGGGAGTGGAAACACCATATATTTT.

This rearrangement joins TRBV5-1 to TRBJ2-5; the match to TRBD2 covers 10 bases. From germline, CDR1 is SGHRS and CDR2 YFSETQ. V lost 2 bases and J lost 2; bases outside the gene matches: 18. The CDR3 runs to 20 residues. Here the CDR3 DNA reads TGCGCCAGCAGCTTATTCGCGGCAGGGTCTAGCGGGGGAGCACAAGAGACCCAGTACTTC. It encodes CASSLFAAGSSGGAQETQYF.

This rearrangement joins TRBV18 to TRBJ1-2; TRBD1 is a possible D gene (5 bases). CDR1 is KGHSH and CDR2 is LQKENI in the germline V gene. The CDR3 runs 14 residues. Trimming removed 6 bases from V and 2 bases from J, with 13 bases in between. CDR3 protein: CASSEGTGNYGYTF. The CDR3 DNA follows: TGTGCCAGCTCCGAAGGAACAGGCAACTATGGCTACACCTTC. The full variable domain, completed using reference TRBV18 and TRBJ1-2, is NAGVMQNPRHLVRRRGQEARLRCSPMKGHSHVYWYRQLPEEGLKFMVYLQKENIIDESGMPKERFSAEFPKEGPSILRIQQVVRGDSAAYFCASSEGTGNYGYTFGSGTRLTVV.